The 2 T cell receptor beta chains given below trace back to one sample, sequenced in a study of shared clonotypes between healthy human individuals. Data came from immunoSEQ multiplex PCR; TCRdb stores just in-frame clones and leaves some out. The table lists approximately 710,000 clones, 90% of them singletons, with 34% in the top ten. The sequenced sample was memory CD8+ T cells from PBMCs. Specified subset: CD45RO+ cells pooled with CCR7-negative TemRA cells. All receptors derive from a man aged 18 to 30 in good health. Some clones in this sample may be carry-over from other donors' samples.

The chain carries TRBV5-5 and TRBJ2-5; D is possibly TRBD1 or TRBD2 (6 bases each). V was shortened by 4 bases and J by 0 bases, with 16 bases between the two germline ends. The CDR3 loop spans 16 amino acids. Germline assignment: CDR1 SGHKS and CDR2 YYEKEE (reference sequence). The CDR3 nucleotides are TGTGCCAGCAGCCGTCCCTGGGGGGCAGACCAAGAGACCCAGTACTTC. Encoded protein: CASSRPWGADQETQYF.

A few counts support this clone. This chain connects TRBV4-1 to TRBJ2-3; D might be TRBD1 or TRBD2, each matching 6 bases. The CDR3 is 17 amino acids. Germline V gene sequence: CDR1 MGHRA, CDR2 YSYEKL. V was trimmed by 3 bases and J by 5 bases, leaving 21 bases between them. This chain's CDR3 is CASSHLGRGRGGDTQYF. DNA of the CDR3: TGCGCCAGCAGCCATTTGGGACGGGGCAGGGGAGGAGATACGCAGTATTTT.